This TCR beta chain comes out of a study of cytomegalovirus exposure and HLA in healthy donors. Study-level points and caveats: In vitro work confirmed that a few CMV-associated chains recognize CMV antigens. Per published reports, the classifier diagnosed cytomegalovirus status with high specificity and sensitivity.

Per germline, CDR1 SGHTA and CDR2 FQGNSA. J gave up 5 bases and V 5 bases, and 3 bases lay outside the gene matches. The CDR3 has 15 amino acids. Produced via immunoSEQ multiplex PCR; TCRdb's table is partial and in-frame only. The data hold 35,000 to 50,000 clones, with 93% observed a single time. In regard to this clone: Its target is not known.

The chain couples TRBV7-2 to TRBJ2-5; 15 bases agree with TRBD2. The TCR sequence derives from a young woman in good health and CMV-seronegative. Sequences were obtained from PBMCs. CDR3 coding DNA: TGTGCCAGCAGCCTGGGACTAGCGGGAGGCGAGACCCAGTACTTC. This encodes CASSLGLAGGETQYF. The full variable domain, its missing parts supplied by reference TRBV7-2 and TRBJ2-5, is GAGVSQSPSNKVTEKGKDVELRCDPISGHTALYWYRQSLGQGLEFLIYFQGNSAPDKSGLPSDRFSAERTGGSVSTLTIQRTQQEDSAVYLCASSLGLAGGETQYFGPGTRLLVL.